This T cell receptor beta chain was observed in a study of tumor and adjacent non-tumor tissue in lung cancer. Background on the study: Each sample yielded approximately 4.2 million productive TCRbeta reads on average.

Germline V lookup: CDR1 SGHAT, CDR2 FQNNGV. The CDR3 has 14 residues. The library came from three nested PCR rounds adapted from ARM-PCR protocols. TCRdb independently ran MiXCR on the multiplex PCR reads; one entry per CDR3 protein. The sample holds around 60,000 distinct CDR3 sequences, more than 55% seen once. Study-level points and caveats: TCR diversity was significantly greater in tumor than normal lung tissue.

RNA was extracted from bulk tissue without any cell sorting. This non-tumor lung sample came from over 3 cm beyond the tumor edge. Donors were chemotherapy-naive, newly diagnosed lung cancer surgical patients in China, August–November 2014. Details on this clonotype: Antigen unknown. Since no conserved phenylalanine or tryptophan closes the CDR3, a read error is the likely cause.

The origin of this receptor is a man in his 70s with non-small cell lung cancer. The chain carries TRBV11-2 and TRBJ2-7, with D maybe TRBD1 (6 bases). The sequencing input was distant non-tumor lung tissue. The CDR3 here is CASSLRGGSYEQYY. The CDR3 nucleotides read TGTGCCAGCAGCCTCCGAGGGGGAAGCTACGAACAGTACTAC.